The clone carrying this T cell receptor beta chain has ten or more counts. J gave up 0 bases and V 3 bases, and 9 bases lay outside the gene matches. The CDR3 is made up of 17 amino acids. Germline lookup yields CDR1 SEHNR and CDR2 FQNEAQ (reference sequence). TCRdb independently ran MiXCR on the RT-PCR reads; one entry per CDR3 protein. The sample includes tens of thousands of distinct CDR3 sequences, 13% seen only once; the top ten take over 25%. This entry comes from a study of patients and donors after allogeneic stem cell transplantation. This receptor was obtained from a human donor who was either an allogeneic HSCT recipient or a stem cell or donor lymphocyte infusion donor (not recorded which). It is not recorded whose cells these are; they may come from a transplant donor. Specimen: blood, either unsorted or a sorted T cell fraction (not recorded which). The chain uses TRBV7-9 and TRBJ1-2, with TRBD1 identical over 8 bases. CDR3 nucleotides: TGTGCCAGCAGCTTCGGACAGGGATACGCGGCTAACTATGGCTACACCTTC. It yields the protein CASSFGQGYAANYGYTF.